One and the same sample provided the 25 T cell receptor beta chains below, sequenced in a study of blood T cell repertoires in COVID-19. Measured with immunoSEQ multiplex PCR; TCRdb has only the in-frame clones, and not every one. The sample has some 240,000 clones, approximately 89% seen once. The specimen sequenced was peripheral blood. These receptors were collected from a woman in her 70s with COVID-19, enrolled during active disease.

The chain joins TRBV6-6 to TRBJ1-3, with D tentatively TRBD1 (5 bases). The CDR3 sequence is 17 residues long. Germline V gives CDR1 MNHNY, CDR2 SVGAGI (reference sequence). V was clipped by 5 bases and J by 3 bases, with 20 bases between them. The CDR3 nucleotides are TGTGCCAGCAGTCCTCCAACCGGGGGGAGGCGTGGAAACACCATATATTTT. Amino acids: CASSPPTGGRRGNTIYF.

The rearrangement links TRBV12-5 to TRBJ1-4; the D gene is possibly TRBD1 (6 bases). Between the trimmed V and J ends, which lost 3 bases and 7 bases, there was a span of 9 bases. This CDR3 contains 13 residues. The germline CDR1 and CDR2 sequences are LGHNT and FRNRAP. The CDR3 is CASGFAGVEKLFF. The DNA for the CDR3 is TGTGCTAGTGGTTTCGCAGGGGTTGAAAAACTGTTTTTT.

The chain couples TRBV15 to TRBJ2-3; possibly TRBD2 for D (6 bases). Trimming shortened V by 1 base and J by 5 bases, and 13 bases separated the two germline ends. The CDR3 consists of 15 residues. Germline V CDR1 and CDR2: LNHNV, YYDKDF (reference sequence). The CDR3: CATSRGGQGLDTQYF. CDR3 nucleotides: TGTGCCACCAGCAGAGGAGGGCAGGGACTAGATACGCAGTATTTT.

V gene TRBV5-8 combines with J gene TRBJ2-1; perhaps TRBD2 as D (5 bases). The CDR3 spans 19 residues. Germline V gene data show CDR1 as SGHTS and CDR2 as YDEGEE. The ends were cut back, 0 bases at V and 4 bases at J, with 23 bases in the middle. CDR3 coding DNA: TGTGCCAGCAGCTTGGATTTTGGTACGGGGAGTCTTTGGTACAATGAGCAGTTCTTC. Its protein is CASSLDFGTGSLWYNEQFF.

The table lists this clone with a count of one. The chain combines TRBV23-1 with TRBJ2-7, with 7 bases matching TRBD1. TRBV23-1 is designated an ORF whose function remains uncertain. The CDR3 runs 15 residues. V shed 1 base, J shed 5 bases, and the junction held 8 bases outside the gene matches. CDR3 loop: CASSQFKQGIHEQYF. The CDR3 bases are TGCGCCAGCAGTCAATTTAAACAGGGGATCCACGAGCAGTACTTC.

The chain has TRBV11-2 and TRBJ1-1, with TRBD1 matching over 8 bases. CDR1 is SGHAT, CDR2 FQNNGV, per germline. J lost 1 base, V lost 5 bases, and 6 bases had no gene match. This CDR3 spans 15 amino acids. DNA of the CDR3: TGTGCCAGCAGCCGCACAGGGGGGGGGAACACTGAAGCTTTCTTT. It yields the protein CASSRTGGGNTEAFF.

The chain recombines TRBV29-1 with TRBJ1-2; 8 bases are a match to TRBD1. The V gene's germline CDR1 is SQVTM and CDR2 ANQGSEA. The CDR3 is 12 amino acids. V lost 6 bases to trimming and J lost 2 bases; unmatched junction nucleotides: 2. CDR3 amino acids: CSVGQGNYGYTF. The DNA of the CDR3 is TGCAGCGTCGGACAGGGAAACTATGGCTACACCTTC.

The V gene is TRBV30, the J gene TRBJ1-5, with 9 nucleotides matching TRBD1. The CDR3 has 14 residues. V lost 0 bases, J lost 5 bases, and 2 bases stayed unmatched. Germline-derived CDR1 and CDR2 are GTSNPN and SVGIG (reference sequence). The CDR3 is CAWSVGQGDQPQHF. The CDR3 region has the DNA TGTGCCTGGAGTGTGGGACAGGGTGATCAGCCCCAGCATTTT. The full variable domain, rest sourced from reference TRBV30 and TRBJ1-5, is SQTIHQWPATLVQPVGSPLSLECTVEGTSNPNLYWYRQAAGRGLQLLFYSVGIGQISSEVPQNLSASRPQDRQFILSSKKLLLSDSGFYLCAWSVGQGDQPQHFGDGTRLSIL.

This chain connects TRBV5-4 to TRBJ2-5; a weak D match, TRBD2 (5 bases). Trimming shortened V by 6 bases and J by 2 bases, and 20 bases separated the two germline ends. The length of the CDR3 is 16 residues. Per the germline V gene, CDR1 is SGHNT and CDR2 is YYREEE (reference sequence). For the CDR3, the DNA is TGTGCCAGCACCCCTGGAGTCCAGCCGGGACAAGAGACCCAGTACTTC. This gives the protein CASTPGVQPGQETQYF. Full variable domain (missing parts from reference TRBV5-4 and TRBJ2-5): ETGVTQSPTHLIKTRGQQVTLRCSSQSGHNTVSWYQQALGQGPQFIFQYYREEENGRGNFPPRFSGLQFPNYSSELNVNALELDDSALYLCASTPGVQPGQETQYFGPGTRLLVL.

V is TRBV14 and J is TRBJ2-1; the D is unclear. V was cut by 3 bases and J by 3 bases, with 12 bases left in between. The V gene's germline CDR1 is SGHDN and CDR2 FVKESK. The CDR3 loop spans 15 amino acids. Here the CDR3 DNA reads TGTGCCAGCAGCCAGGGCAATCTCAACTACAATGAGCAGTTCTTC. The encoded protein is CASSQGNLNYNEQFF.

This chain links TRBV5-8 with TRBJ1-1; tentative D call: TRBD1 (6 bases). There are 15 residues in the CDR3. Germline CDR1 and CDR2: SGHTS and YDEGEE. V was clipped by 3 bases and J by 2 bases, with 14 bases between them. The CDR3 region is CASSSYGGYNTEAFF. CDR3 sequence (DNA): TGTGCCAGCAGCTCCTATGGGGGCTACAACACTGAAGCTTTCTTT.

The chain has TRBV4-1 and TRBJ2-7; 13 positions match TRBD2. The V gene's germline CDR1 is MGHRA and CDR2 YSYEKL. The length of the CDR3 is 16 residues. With V trimmed by 1 base and J by 4 bases, 4 bases remained unmatched. CDR3 DNA sequence: TGCGCCAGCAGCCAAGGACTAGCGGGAGGCTCTTACGAGCAGTACTTC. It yields the protein CASSQGLAGGSYEQYF.

This clone was seen just once. The V call is TRBV29-1, the J call TRBJ2-3, with D possibly being TRBD1 (6 bases). Germline-derived CDR1 and CDR2 are SQVTM and ANQGSEA. The V gene lost 6 bases and the J gene lost 1 base, with 8 bases spanning the gap. This CDR3 has 12 residues. The DNA of the CDR3 is TGCAGCGTCGGACAGCGCACAGATACGCAGTATTTT. Protein sequence: CSVGQRTDTQYF.

This chain uses TRBV5-1 with TRBJ2-3, with no clear D. This CDR3 comprises 14 residues. The germline CDR1 and CDR2 sequences are SGHRS and YFSETQ. V was trimmed by 1 base and J by 2 bases, leaving 8 bases between them. CDR3 protein: CASSLSKSTDTQYF. CDR3 in DNA: TGCGCCAGCAGCTTGTCCAAATCCACAGATACGCAGTATTTT.

This chain connects TRBV11-3 to TRBJ2-1, with D maybe TRBD2 (6 bases). Trimming cost V 2 bases and J 6 bases, with 11 bases left between them. Germline V gene lookup returns CDR1 SGHNT and CDR2 YENEEA. This CDR3 has 14 amino acids. The CDR3 sequence is CASSLPGLSNEQFF. In DNA form, the CDR3 reads TGTGCCAGCAGCTTACCTGGACTATCCAATGAGCAGTTCTTC. Looking up the rest from reference TRBV11-3 and TRBJ2-1 gives the full variable domain: EAGVVQSPRYKIIEKKQPVAFWCNPISGHNTLYWYLQNLGQGPELLIRYENEEAVDDSQLPKDRFSAERLKGVDSTLKIQPAELGDSAVYLCASSLPGLSNEQFFGPGTRLTVL.

The chain links TRBV19 to TRBJ2-7, with 14 bases lining up with TRBD2. V gave up 3 bases and J gave up 5 bases; unmatched junction bases: 0. Germline CDR1 and CDR2: LNHDA and SQIVND (reference sequence). The CDR3 is 14 residues long. The CDR3: CASSMGLAGDEQYF. The CDR3 region has the DNA TGTGCCAGTAGTATGGGACTAGCGGGAGACGAGCAGTACTTC.

The chain employs TRBV7-8 and TRBJ1-6; unclear D gene. The CDR3 spans 14 residues. The germline V and J ends were trimmed by 1 base and 8 bases, with 9 bases remaining between them. Germline V gives CDR1 SGHVS, CDR2 FQNEAQ. The CDR3 DNA sequence: TGTGCCAGCAGCTTAGAACGTCACTATTCACCCCTCCACTTT. Translation: CASSLERHYSPLHF.

This clone was found once. The J gene is TRBJ1-1, the V gene TRBV6-6; no firm D call. Trimming removed 5 bases at V and 3 bases at J, with 10 bases between. The CDR3 runs 13 residues. Germline V gene lookup returns CDR1 MNHNY and CDR2 SVGAGI (reference sequence). As DNA, the CDR3 is TGTGCCAGCAGTCAGATCGGGGACACTGAAGCTTTCTTT. Translated, it gives CASSQIGDTEAFF.

Only a few counts were recorded for this clone. The chain carries TRBV15 and TRBJ1-2; D is ambiguous. The V and J ends lost 0 bases and 10 bases respectively, with 12 bases between them. The CDR3 consists of 13 residues. CDR1 is LNHNV and CDR2 is YYDKDF in the germline V gene (reference sequence). The CDR3 DNA sequence: TGTGCCACCAGCAGAGATTATAAAGACAACTACACCTTC. Translation: CATSRDYKDNYTF.

The V gene is TRBV5-6, the J gene TRBJ2-7; D is perhaps TRBD2 (5 bases). Germline CDR1 SGHDT, CDR2 YYEEEE. CDR3 length equals 14 residues. V shed 0 bases and J shed 2 bases, with 9 bases lying between them. The CDR3 DNA reads as TGTGCCAGCAGCTTGGTTCGGGAAACCTACGAGCAGTACTTC. Translation gives CASSLVRETYEQYF.

The chain carries TRBV7-2 and TRBJ2-7, with D maybe TRBD2 (6 bases). The ends were cut back, 0 bases at V and 0 bases at J, with 12 bases in the middle. CDR3 length: 16 amino acids. The V gene's germline CDR1 is SGHTA and CDR2 FQGNSA. The CDR3, as DNA: TGTGCCAGCAGCTTAGCGGTGACCGGGAGCTCCTACGAGCAGTACTTC. Translated, it gives CASSLAVTGSSYEQYF.

The gene calls are TRBV6-1 and TRBJ1-1; 8 nucleotides agree with TRBD1. CDR3 size: 15 residues. Germline CDR1 MNHNS, CDR2 SASEGT. V lost 2 bases and J lost 6; bases outside the gene matches: 8. In nucleotides, the CDR3 is TGTGCCAGCAGTGAAAGGGGACAGGAGGGGGCTGAAGCTTTCTTT. This translates into CASSERGQEGAEAFF.

The chain links TRBV28 to TRBJ2-6; D is perhaps TRBD2 (5 bases). V shed 4 bases and J shed 3 bases, with 10 bases lying between them. The CDR3 loop spans 15 amino acids. Germline CDR1 and CDR2: MDHEN and SYDVKM. CDR3 DNA: TGTGCCAGCAGTTCTGACGCGGGTGGGGCCAACGTCCTGACTTTC. Its translation is CASSSDAGGANVLTF.

The chain joins TRBV19 to TRBJ2-3, with D perhaps TRBD2 (5 bases). Germline CDR1 reads LNHDA; CDR2 reads SQIVND (reference sequence). Trimming stripped 3 bases from V and 1 base from J, with 11 bases between. The CDR3 is 15 amino acids. DNA for the CDR3: TGTGCCAGTAGTATCCCGAAAGCGGGCACAGATACGCAGTATTTT. This gives the protein CASSIPKAGTDTQYF.

The gene calls are TRBV7-2 and TRBJ2-1; TRBD1 matches 8 bases. There are 14 residues in the CDR3. Per germline, CDR1 SGHTA and CDR2 FQGNSA. The trim removed 4 bases at V and 7 bases at J, leaving 6 bases unmatched. CDR3: CASSSRTGYNEQFF. CDR3 in DNA: TGTGCCAGCAGCTCCAGGACAGGGTATAATGAGCAGTTCTTC.